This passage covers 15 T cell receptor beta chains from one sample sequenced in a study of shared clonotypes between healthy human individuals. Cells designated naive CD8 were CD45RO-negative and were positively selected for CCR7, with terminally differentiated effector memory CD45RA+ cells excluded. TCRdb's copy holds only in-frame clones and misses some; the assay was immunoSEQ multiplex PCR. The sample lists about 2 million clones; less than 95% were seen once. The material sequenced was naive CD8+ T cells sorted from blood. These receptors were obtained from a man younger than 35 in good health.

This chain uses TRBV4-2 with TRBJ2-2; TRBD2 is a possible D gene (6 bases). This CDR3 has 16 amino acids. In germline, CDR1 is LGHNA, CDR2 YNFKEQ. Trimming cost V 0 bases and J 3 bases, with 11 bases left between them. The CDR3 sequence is CASSQDFWGDTGELFF. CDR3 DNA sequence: TGTGCCAGCAGCCAAGATTTCTGGGGGGACACCGGGGAGCTGTTTTTT.

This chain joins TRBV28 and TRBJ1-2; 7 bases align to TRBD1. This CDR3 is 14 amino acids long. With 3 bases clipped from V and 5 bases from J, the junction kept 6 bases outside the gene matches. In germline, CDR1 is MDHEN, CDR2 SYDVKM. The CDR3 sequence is CASSLADRAYGYTF. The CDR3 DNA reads TGTGCCAGCAGTTTGGCCGACAGGGCATATGGCTACACCTTC.

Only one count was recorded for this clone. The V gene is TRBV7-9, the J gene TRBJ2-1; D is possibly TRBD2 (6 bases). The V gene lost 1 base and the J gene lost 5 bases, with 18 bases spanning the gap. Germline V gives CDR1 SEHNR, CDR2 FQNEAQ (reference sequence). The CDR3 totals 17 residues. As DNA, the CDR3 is TGTGCCAGCAGCTTAGTAGGGGCCTTTCGGGAGAACAATGAGCAGTTCTTC. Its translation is CASSLVGAFRENNEQFF.

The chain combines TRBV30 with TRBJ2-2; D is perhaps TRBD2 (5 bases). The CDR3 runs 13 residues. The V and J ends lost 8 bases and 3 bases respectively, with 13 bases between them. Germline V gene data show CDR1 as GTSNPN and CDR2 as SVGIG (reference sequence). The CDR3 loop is CARGGGDTGELFF. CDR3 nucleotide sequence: TGTGCCCGCGGCGGAGGCGACACCGGGGAGCTGTTTTTT. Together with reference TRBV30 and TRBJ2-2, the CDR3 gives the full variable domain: SQTIHQWPATLVQPVGSPLSLECTVEGTSNPNLYWYRQAAGRGLQLLFYSVGIGQISSEVPQNLSASRPQDRQFILSSKKLLLSDSGFYLCARGGGDTGELFFGEGSRLTVL.

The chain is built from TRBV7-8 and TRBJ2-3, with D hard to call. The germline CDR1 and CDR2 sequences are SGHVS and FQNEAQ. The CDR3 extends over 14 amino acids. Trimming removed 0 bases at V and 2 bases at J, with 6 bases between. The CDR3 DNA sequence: TGTGCCAGCAGCTTAGCGGCCTCCACAGATACGCAGTATTTT. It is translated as CASSLAASTDTQYF. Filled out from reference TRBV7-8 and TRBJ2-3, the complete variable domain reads GAGVSQSPRYKVAKRGQDVALRCDPISGHVSLFWYQQALGQGPEFLTYFQNEAQLDKSGLPSDRFFAERPEGSVSTLKIQRTQQEDSAVYLCASSLAASTDTQYFGPGTRLTVL.

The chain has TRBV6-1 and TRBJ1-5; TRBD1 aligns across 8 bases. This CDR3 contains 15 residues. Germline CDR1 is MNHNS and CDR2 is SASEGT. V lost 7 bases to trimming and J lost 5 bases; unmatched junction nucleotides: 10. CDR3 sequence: CASIDGQGIHQPQHF. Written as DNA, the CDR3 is TGTGCCAGCATCGACGGACAGGGTATCCATCAGCCCCAGCATTTT.

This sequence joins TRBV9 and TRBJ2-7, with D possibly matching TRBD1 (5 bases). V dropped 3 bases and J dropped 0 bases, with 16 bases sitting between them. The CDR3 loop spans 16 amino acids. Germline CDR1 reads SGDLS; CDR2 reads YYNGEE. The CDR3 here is CASSDPGQGSSYEQYF. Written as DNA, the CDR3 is TGTGCCAGCAGCGACCCCGGGCAGGGAAGCTCCTACGAGCAGTACTTC.

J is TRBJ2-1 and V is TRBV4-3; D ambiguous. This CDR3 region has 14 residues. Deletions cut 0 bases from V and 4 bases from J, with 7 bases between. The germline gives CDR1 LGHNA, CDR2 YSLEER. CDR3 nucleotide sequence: TGCGCCAGCAGCCAAGAGAATGAGTACAATGAGCAGTTCTTC. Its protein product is CASSQENEYNEQFF.

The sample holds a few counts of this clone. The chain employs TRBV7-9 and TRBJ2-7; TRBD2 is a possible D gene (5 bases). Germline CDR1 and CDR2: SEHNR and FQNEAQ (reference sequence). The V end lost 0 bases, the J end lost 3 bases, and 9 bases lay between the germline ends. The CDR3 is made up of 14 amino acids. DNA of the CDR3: TGTGCCAGCAGCTTAGCTGGGGAGTTCTACGAGCAGTACTTC. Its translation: CASSLAGEFYEQYF.

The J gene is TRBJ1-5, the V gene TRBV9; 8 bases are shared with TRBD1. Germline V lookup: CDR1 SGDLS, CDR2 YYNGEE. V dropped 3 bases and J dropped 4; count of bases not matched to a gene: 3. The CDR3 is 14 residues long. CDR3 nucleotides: TGTGCCAGCAGCGCGGGACAGGAGAATCAGCCCCAGCATTTT. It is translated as CASSAGQENQPQHF.

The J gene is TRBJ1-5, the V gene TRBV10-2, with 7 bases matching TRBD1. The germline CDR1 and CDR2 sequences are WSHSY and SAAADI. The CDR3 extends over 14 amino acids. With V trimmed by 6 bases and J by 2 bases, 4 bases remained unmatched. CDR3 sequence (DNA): TGCGCCAGCAGGGAAACAGGGGGCAATCAGCCCCAGCATTTT. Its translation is CASRETGGNQPQHF.

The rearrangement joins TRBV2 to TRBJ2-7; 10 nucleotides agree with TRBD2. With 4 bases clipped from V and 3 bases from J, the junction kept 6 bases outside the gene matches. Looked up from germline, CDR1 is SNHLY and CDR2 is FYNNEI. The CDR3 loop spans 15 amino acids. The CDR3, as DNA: TGTGCCAGCAGTGTGGGAGCGGGAGGGGTCTACGAGCAGTACTTC. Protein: CASSVGAGGVYEQYF.

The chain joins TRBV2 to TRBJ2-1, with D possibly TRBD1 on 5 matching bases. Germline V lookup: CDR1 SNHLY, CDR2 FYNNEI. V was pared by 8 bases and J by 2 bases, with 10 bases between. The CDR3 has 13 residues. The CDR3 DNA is TGTGCCAGCCATGGACAAACCTACAATGAGCAGTTCTTC. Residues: CASHGQTYNEQFF.

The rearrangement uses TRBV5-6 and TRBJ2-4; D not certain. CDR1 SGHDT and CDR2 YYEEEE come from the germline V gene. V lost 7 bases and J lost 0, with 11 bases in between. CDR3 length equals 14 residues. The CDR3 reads CASSSETAKNIQYF. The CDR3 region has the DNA TGTGCCAGCTCTTCAGAGACAGCCAAAAACATTCAGTACTTC.

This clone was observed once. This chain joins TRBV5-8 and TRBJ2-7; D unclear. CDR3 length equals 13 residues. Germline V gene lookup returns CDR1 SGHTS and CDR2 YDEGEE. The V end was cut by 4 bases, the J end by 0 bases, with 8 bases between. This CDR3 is CASSPPGSYEQYF. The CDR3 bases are TGTGCCAGCAGCCCCCCGGGCTCCTACGAGCAGTACTTC.